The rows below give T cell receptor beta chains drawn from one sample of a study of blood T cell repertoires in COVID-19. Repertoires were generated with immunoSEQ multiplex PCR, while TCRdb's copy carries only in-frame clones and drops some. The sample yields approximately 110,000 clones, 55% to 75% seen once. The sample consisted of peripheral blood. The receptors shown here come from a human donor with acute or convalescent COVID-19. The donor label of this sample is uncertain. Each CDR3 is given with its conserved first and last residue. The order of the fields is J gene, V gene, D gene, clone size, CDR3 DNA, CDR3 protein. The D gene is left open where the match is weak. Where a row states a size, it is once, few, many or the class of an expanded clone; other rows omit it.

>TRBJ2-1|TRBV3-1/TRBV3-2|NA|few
TGTGCCAGCAGCCCCAGAAGGCTAACGGGGCAGTTCTTC
CASSPRRLTGQFF
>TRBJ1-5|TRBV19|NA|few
TGTGCCAGTAGTATGCACCCCAGGGGACACCAAGGAGGCAATCAGCCCCAGCATTTT
CASSMHPRGHQGGNQPQHF
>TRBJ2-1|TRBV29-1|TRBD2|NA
TGCAGCGTCGATAGCGGGGGGGCCTACAATGAGCAGTTCTTC
CSVDSGGAYNEQFF
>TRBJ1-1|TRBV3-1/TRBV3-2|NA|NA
TGTGCCAGCAGCCAAGCCGCGGTCCGGACTGAAGCTTTCTTT
CASSQAAVRTEAFF
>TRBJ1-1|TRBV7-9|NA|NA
TGTGCCAGCAGCCCGCGAGGAGTGATGAACACTGAAGCTTTCTTT
CASSPRGVMNTEAFF
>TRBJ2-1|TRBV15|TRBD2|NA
TGTGCCACCAGCAGAGCCGGCCGTCGGGGGGGGGTTAATGAGCAGTTCTTC
CATSRAGRRGGVNEQFF
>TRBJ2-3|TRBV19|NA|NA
TGTGCCAGTACACCCGCGGGGGCCAAGGATACGCAGTATTTT
CASTPAGAKDTQYF
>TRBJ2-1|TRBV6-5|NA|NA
TGTGCCAGCACTTTGGCCGGGGTCAATGAGCAGTTCTTC
CASTLAGVNEQFF
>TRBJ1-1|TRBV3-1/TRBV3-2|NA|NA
TGTGCCAGCAGCCAAGGGGGCCAGAACACTGAAGCTTTCTTT
CASSQGGQNTEAFF
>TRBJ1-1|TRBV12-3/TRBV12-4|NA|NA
TGTGCCAGCAGTCCCCACCGGTCCTCTGAAGCTTTCTTT
CASSPHRSSEAFF
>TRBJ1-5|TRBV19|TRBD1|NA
TGTGCCAGTAGTTCAGGACAGGCCCAGGCGCCCCAGCATTTT
CASSSGQAQAPQHF
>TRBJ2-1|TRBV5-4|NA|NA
TGTGCCAGCAGCTTGGATGCGGGCCAATTGGAGCAGTTCTTC
CASSLDAGQLEQFF
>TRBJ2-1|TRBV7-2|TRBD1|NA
TGTGCCAGCAGCTTATCGGGACAGGGTAGTAATGAGCAGTTCTTC
CASSLSGQGSNEQFF
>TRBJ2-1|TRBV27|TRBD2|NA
TGTGCCAGCAGCACAACTAGCGGGGGTAGCTTCAATGAGCAGTTCTTC
CASSTTSGGSFNEQFF
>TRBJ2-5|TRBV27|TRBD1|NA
TGTGCCAGCAGTACCACCGGGACAGGGAAAGAGACCCAGTACTTC
CASSTTGTGKETQYF
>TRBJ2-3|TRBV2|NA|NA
TGTGCCAGCAGCGAGCGATACAGGGATACGCAGTATTTT
CASSERYRDTQYF
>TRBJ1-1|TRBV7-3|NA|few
TGTGCCAGCAGCGCGGGAGTGGGGACTGAAGCTTTCTTT
CASSAGVGTEAFF
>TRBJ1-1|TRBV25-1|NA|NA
TGTGCCAGCAGTCCCCTGGCAGGGGCGGCCGCTGAAGCTTTCTTT
CASSPLAGAAAEAFF
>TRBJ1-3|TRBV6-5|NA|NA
TGTGCCAGCCTCTGGCGTCAGGGGGGAAACACCATATATTTT
CASLWRQGGNTIYF
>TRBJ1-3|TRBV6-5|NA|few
TGTGCCAGCAGCCCGACTGGAAACTCTGGAAACACCATATATTTT
CASSPTGNSGNTIYF
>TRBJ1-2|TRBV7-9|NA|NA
TGTGCCAGCAGCTCACAGGCCTATGGCTACACCTTC
CASSSQAYGYTF
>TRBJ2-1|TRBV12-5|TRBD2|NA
TGTGCTAGTGGTCCCCCCGGGGGGGGCTACGGCGGTGAGCAGTTCTTC
CASGPPGGGYGGEQFF
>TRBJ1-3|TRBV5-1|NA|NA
TGCGCCAGCAGCTTCGGACAGTTCCACTCTGGAAACACCATATATTTT
CASSFGQFHSGNTIYF
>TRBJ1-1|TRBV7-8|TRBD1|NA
TGTGCCAGCAGCTTAAGGAGGGGACAGGGAACGAACACTGAAGCTTTCTTT
CASSLRRGQGTNTEAFF
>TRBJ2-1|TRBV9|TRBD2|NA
TGTGCCAGCAGCGTGTCTTCGGGGGGCTCCTACAATGAGCAGTTCTTC
CASSVSSGGSYNEQFF
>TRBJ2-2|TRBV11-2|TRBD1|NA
TGTGCCAGCAGCTCCCTATACAGGGGACCGAACACCGGGGAGCTGTTTTTT
CASSSLYRGPNTGELFF
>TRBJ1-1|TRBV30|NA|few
TGTGCCTGGAGAGCCGGGGGGTCCACTGAAGCTTTCTTT
CAWRAGGSTEAFF
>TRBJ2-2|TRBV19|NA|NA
TGTGCCAGTAGTATTTATGCGGGGCGGAACACCGGGGAGCTGTTTTTT
CASSIYAGRNTGELFF
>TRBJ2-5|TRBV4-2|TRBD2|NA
TGTGCCAGCAGCCAAGATTTCTCCGCGGGGGGCGGGGAGACCCAGTACTTC
CASSQDFSAGGGETQYF
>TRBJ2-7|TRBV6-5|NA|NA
TGTGCCAGCAAGGGAGGATGGGGCGCTTACGAGCAGTACTTC
CASKGGWGAYEQYF
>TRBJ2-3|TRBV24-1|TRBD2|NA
TGTGCCACCAGTGCTGCTAGCGGATGGACTAGCACAGATACGCAGTATTTT
CATSAASGWTSTDTQYF
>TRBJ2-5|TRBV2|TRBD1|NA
TGTGCCAGCAGTTGGGACAGCGTCCAAGAGACCCAGTACTTC
CASSWDSVQETQYF
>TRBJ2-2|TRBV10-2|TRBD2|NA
TGCGCCAGCAGTGGGCTAGCGGGGGGGCCCGGGGAGCTGTTTTTT
CASSGLAGGPGELFF
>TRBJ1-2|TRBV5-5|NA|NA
TGTGCCAGCAGCCTGAGGCTAGGCGGAGACTATGGCTACACCTTC
CASSLRLGGDYGYTF
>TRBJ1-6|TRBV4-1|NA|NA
TGCGCCAGCAGCATGAGAGGACTTGGGAATTCACCCCTCCACTTT
CASSMRGLGNSPLHF
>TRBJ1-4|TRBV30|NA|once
TGTGCCTGGAGTGGAGGGTGGGGTGAAAAACTGTTTTTT
CAWSGGWGEKLFF
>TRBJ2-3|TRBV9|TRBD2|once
TGTGCCAGCAGCGTAGTAGCGGGGGGGCATACAGATACGCAGTATTTT
CASSVVAGGHTDTQYF
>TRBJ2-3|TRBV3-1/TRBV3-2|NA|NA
TGTGCCAGCAGCCAATCCGGGACAGATACGCAGTATTTT
CASSQSGTDTQYF
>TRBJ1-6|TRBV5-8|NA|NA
TGTGCCAGCAGCTTGGCCTGGACAGCAAATAATTCACCCCTCCACTTT
CASSLAWTANNSPLHF
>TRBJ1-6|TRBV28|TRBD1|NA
TGTGCCAGCAGTTTCAACACAGGGGGCTATAATTCACCCCTCCACTTT
CASSFNTGGYNSPLHF
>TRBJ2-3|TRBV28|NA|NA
TGTGCCAGCAGTTTCGGGGGAGGAGTCACAGATACGCAGTATTTT
CASSFGGGVTDTQYF
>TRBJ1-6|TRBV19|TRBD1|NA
TGTGCCAGTAGTGATACCACAGGGGCGCTTTCACCCCTCCACTTT
CASSDTTGALSPLHF
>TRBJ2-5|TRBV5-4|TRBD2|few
TGTGCCAGCAGCGGCGGGGGACCACAAGAGACCCAGTACTTC
CASSGGGPQETQYF
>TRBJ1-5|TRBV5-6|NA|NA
TGTGCCAGCAGCTTGGGGCCAGATAGCAATCAGCCCCAGCATTTT
CASSLGPDSNQPQHF
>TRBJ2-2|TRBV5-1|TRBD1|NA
TGCGCCAGCACCCGGGACAGGGGATCCACCGGGGAGCTGTTTTTT
CASTRDRGSTGELFF
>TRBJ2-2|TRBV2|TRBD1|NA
TGTGCCAGCAGTGAGTCCCCAGGGGGCTACGGGGAGCTGTTTTTT
CASSESPGGYGELFF
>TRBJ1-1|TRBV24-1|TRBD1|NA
TGTGCCACCAGTGATTCGACAGGGCCGAACACTGAAGCTTTCTTT
CATSDSTGPNTEAFF
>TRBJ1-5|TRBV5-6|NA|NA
TGTGCCAGCAGCGGACCCGGACTTCAGGATCAGCCCCAGCATTTT
CASSGPGLQDQPQHF
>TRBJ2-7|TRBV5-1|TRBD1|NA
TGCGCCAGCAGCCTCGGACAGGGCGTCTACGAGCAGTACTTC
CASSLGQGVYEQYF
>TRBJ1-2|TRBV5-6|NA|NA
TGTGCCAGCAGCTTCACCCCTAGTCCTAACTATGGCTACACCTTC
CASSFTPSPNYGYTF
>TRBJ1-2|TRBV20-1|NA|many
TGCAGTGCTAGTGAGGGGGGCTATGGCTACACCTTC
CSASEGGYGYTF